One sample yielded the 11 T cell receptor beta chains listed below, sequenced in a study of identical twins. TCRdb reanalysed the 5' RACE reads using MiXCR and keeps one entry per CDR3 protein. This table holds over 250,000 distinct CDR3 sequences, less than 9.5% found once. These sequences were also reported in another study, on yellow fever vaccine responses in identical twins.

The sequenced sample consisted of CD8+ T cells sorted from blood. Receptors were obtained from a woman in her late teens or twenties in good health.

This clonotype appeared many times. The chain is built from TRBV7-9 and TRBJ2-7; 7 nucleotides match TRBD1. CDR1 and CDR2 from the germline V gene are SEHNR and FQNEAQ (reference sequence). V was pared by 2 bases and J by 0 bases, with 4 bases of the junction left unmatched. This CDR3 is built from 15 residues. The CDR3 reads CASSLRQGGSYEQYF. CDR3 DNA: TGTGCCAGCAGCTTACGACAGGGCGGCTCCTACGAGCAGTACTTC.

This clonotype has at least ten counts. The J gene is TRBJ1-3, the V gene TRBV28; D is possibly TRBD1 (5 bases). The CDR3 has 15 amino acids. CDR1 is MDHEN and CDR2 is SYDVKM in the germline V gene. Trimming took 6 bases from V and 0 from J, leaving 12 bases between them. The CDR3 is CASRRDGDSGNTIYF. Here the CDR3 DNA reads TGTGCCAGCAGGAGGGACGGCGACTCTGGAAACACCATATATTTT.

This rearrangement joins TRBV3-1 to TRBJ2-1; tentative D call: TRBD1 (6 bases). The CDR3 has 17 amino acids. Germline lookup yields CDR1 LGHDT and CDR2 YNNKEL (reference sequence). V gave up 4 bases and J gave up 12 bases, with 28 bases separating them. CDR3 protein: CASSLEEMTGPSKGQFF. DNA of the CDR3: TGTGCCAGCAGCCTCGAGGAAATGACAGGACCCTCTAAGGGGCAGTTCTTC.

This clonotype was seen a handful of times. This chain links TRBV29-1 with TRBJ1-1; 7 bases match TRBD1. Germline V gene sequence: CDR1 SQVTM, CDR2 ANQGSEA. V was clipped by 6 bases and J by 7 bases; unmatched bases: 11. The CDR3 totals 13 residues. The CDR3 here is CSVGNMGTDEAFF. In DNA form, the CDR3 reads TGCAGCGTGGGAAATATGGGGACAGATGAAGCTTTCTTT.

This clonotype has a handful of counts. V and J are TRBV20-1 and TRBJ1-3; possibly TRBD1 for D (6 bases). Germline V gene data show CDR1 as DFQATT and CDR2 as SNEGSKA (reference sequence). CDR3 length: 14 residues. Trimming took off 5 bases at V and 2 bases at J, with 13 bases between the two ends. CDR3 nucleotides: TGCAGTGCTGGGGGGGCAGGACCTGGAAACACCATATATTTT. As protein: CSAGGAGPGNTIYF.

The genes are TRBV6-1 and TRBJ2-7; D is unresolved. Germline V gives CDR1 MNHNS, CDR2 SASEGT. Trimming took off 5 bases at V and 1 base at J, with 15 bases between the two ends. This CDR3 region has 15 residues. In DNA form, the CDR3 reads TGTGCCAGCAGTATCCACTCACGGTGGTCCTACGAGCAGTACTTC. Its protein is CASSIHSRWSYEQYF.

This chain connects TRBV20-1 to TRBJ2-5; 8 nucleotides align to TRBD1. CDR3 size: 13 residues. Per germline, CDR1 DFQATT and CDR2 SNEGSKA (reference sequence). V shed 6 bases, J shed 4 bases, and the junction held 7 bases outside the gene matches. Here the CDR3 reads CSATQGAGETQYF. The CDR3 DNA reads as TGCAGTGCCACCCAGGGGGCGGGAGAGACCCAGTACTTC.

The V call is TRBV7-9, the J call TRBJ2-5, with TRBD2 matching 9 bases. Germline V gene lookup returns CDR1 SEHNR and CDR2 FQNEAQ (reference sequence). J was trimmed by 1 base and V by 1 base; bases with no gene match: 7. The CDR3 consists of 17 residues. Written as DNA, the CDR3 is TGTGCCAGCAGCTTAGGGCGGGAGGGCCCCCTCCAAGAGACCCAGTACTTC. Protein product: CASSLGREGPLQETQYF.

This clonotype was counted at least ten times. This chain links TRBV6-5 with TRBJ1-1, with TRBD1 identical over 7 bases. The CDR3 is 16 amino acids. V lost 2 bases to trimming and J lost 0 bases; unmatched junction nucleotides: 6. Germline V gene sequence: CDR1 MNHEY, CDR2 SVGAGI. CDR3 residues: CASSYPLQGMNTEAFF. CDR3 coding DNA: TGTGCCAGCAGTTACCCCTTACAGGGGATGAACACTGAAGCTTTCTTT.

This clonotype was found many times. The chain joins TRBV12-3 or TRBV12-4 to TRBJ2-1, with unresolved D. CDR3 length equals 11 residues. V lost 4 bases and J 7 bases, leaving 5 bases between the germline ends. The CDR3 DNA reads as TGTGCCAGCAGTTCCGAGAATGAGCAGTTCTTC. It translates to CASSSENEQFF.

This clonotype was seen at least ten times. This chain links TRBV6-4 with TRBJ2-2, with a possible D match to TRBD2 (5 bases). The CDR3 length is 14 residues. V was clipped by 0 bases and J by 3 bases, with 5 bases between them. CDR1 is MRHNA, CDR2 SNTAGT, per germline. CDR3 in DNA: TGTGCCAGCAGTGACTCGAGGGACACCGGGGAGCTGTTTTTT. Translation: CASSDSRDTGELFF.